The clone carrying this TCR beta chain is a singleton in its sample. This record belongs to a study of blood T cell repertoires in COVID-19. In germline, CDR1 is SGHRS, CDR2 YFSETQ. The junction had 14 bases not matched to a gene; V was cut back by 1 base and J by 10 bases. This CDR3 has 15 residues. Per the authors' pipeline: The authors estimated nucleated cell counts from reference gene primer amplification. Some clones are missing from TCRdb's copy, which holds only in-frame ones; the method was immunoSEQ multiplex PCR. That table gives V, J and clone size, and the DNA gave D and trimming. The repertoire holds 200,000 to 300,000 clones, with around 86% as singletons.

The specimen sequenced was peripheral blood. The TCR comes from a man older than 75 with acute or convalescent COVID-19. This chain joins TRBV5-1 and TRBJ2-7, with TRBD2 matching 7 bases. The chain's CDR3 is CASSLSGSGAMQQYF. The CDR3, as DNA: TGCGCCAGCAGCTTGTCAGGCAGCGGGGCCATGCAACAGTACTTC. Full variable domain (remainder filled in from reference TRBV5-1 and TRBJ2-7): KAGVTQTPRYLIKTRGQQVTLSCSPISGHRSVSWYQQTPGQGLQFLFEYFSETQRNKGNFPGRFSGRQFSNSRSEMNVSTLELGDSALYLCASSLSGSGAMQQYFGPGTRLTVT.